This T cell receptor beta chain is drawn from a study of radiotherapy plus CTLA-4 blockade in lung cancer. Study context: The study recorded objective responses in approximately 19% of patients and disease control in approximately 33%.

Focal radiation and CTLA-4 blockade (ipilimumab) were tested in chemo-refractory metastatic non-small-cell lung cancer patients. Points on this clone: Its matching antigen is unknown.

Study-wide findings and caveats: Researchers report tumor-derived TCR clones expanding in blood after radiotherapy plus ipilimumab. Interferon-beta, together with early blood T cell clone dynamics, reportedly best predicted response.

Clones were sequenced by immunoSEQ multiplex PCR, and TCRdb holds only the in-frame ones, with some missing. The table includes 35,000 or so clones, around 83% detected once. Sequencing used peripheral blood, obtained from a patient treated with radiotherapy plus ipilimumab. The clonotype was recovered from a human donor with non-small cell lung cancer who had stable disease on radiotherapy plus ipilimumab.

The CDR3 sequence: CASSSSGVGTDTQYF. CDR3 coding DNA: TGTGCCAGCAGCTCTTCGGGAGTTGGAACAGATACGCAGTATTTT. The J gene is TRBJ2-3, the V gene TRBV9, with D possibly being TRBD2 (6 bases). The CDR3 sequence is 15 residues long. Germline values: CDR1 SGDLS, CDR2 YYNGEE. Trimming shortened V by 4 bases and J by 3 bases, and 15 bases separated the two germline ends.